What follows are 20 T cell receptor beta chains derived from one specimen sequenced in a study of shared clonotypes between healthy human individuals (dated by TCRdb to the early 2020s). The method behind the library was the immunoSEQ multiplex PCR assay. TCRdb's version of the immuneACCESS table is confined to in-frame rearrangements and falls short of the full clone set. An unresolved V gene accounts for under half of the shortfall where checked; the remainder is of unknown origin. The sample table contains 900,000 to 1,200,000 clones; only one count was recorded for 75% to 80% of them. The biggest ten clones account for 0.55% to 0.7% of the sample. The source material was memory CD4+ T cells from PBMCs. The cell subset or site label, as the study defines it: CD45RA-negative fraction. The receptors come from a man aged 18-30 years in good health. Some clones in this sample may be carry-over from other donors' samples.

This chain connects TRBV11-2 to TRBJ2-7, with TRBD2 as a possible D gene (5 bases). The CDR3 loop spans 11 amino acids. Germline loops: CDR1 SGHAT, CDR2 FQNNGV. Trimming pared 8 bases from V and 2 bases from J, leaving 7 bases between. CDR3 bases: TGTGCCAGCCTGAGGGCCTACGAGCAGTACTTC. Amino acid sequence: CASLRAYEQYF.

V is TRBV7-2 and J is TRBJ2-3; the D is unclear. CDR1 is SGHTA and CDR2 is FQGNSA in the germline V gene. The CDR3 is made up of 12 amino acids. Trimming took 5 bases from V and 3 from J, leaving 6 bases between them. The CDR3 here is CASSHGTDTQYF. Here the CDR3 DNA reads TGTGCCAGCAGCCACGGGACAGATACGCAGTATTTT.

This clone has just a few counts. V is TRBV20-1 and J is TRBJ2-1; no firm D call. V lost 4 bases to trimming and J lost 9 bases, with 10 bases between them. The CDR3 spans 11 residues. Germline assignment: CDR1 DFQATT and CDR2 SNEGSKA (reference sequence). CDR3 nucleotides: TGCAGTGCTACCCGACGGTTTGAGCAGTTCTTC. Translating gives CSATRRFEQFF.

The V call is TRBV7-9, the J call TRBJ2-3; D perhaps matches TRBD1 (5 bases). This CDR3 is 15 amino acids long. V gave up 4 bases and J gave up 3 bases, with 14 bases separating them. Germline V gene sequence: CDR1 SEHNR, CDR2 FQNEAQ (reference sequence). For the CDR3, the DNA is TGTGCCAGCAGCTCCAGGGTGGCTATAACAGATACGCAGTATTTT. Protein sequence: CASSSRVAITDTQYF.

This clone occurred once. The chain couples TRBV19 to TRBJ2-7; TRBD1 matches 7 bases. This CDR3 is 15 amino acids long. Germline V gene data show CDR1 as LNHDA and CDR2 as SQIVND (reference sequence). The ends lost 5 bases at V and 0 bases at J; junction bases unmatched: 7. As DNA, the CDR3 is TGTGCCAGTAGTCTCCGGACAGGCTTCTCCTACGAGCAGTACTTC. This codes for CASSLRTGFSYEQYF. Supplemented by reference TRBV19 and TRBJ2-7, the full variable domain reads DGGITQSPKYLFRKEGQNVTLSCEQNLNHDAMYWYRQDPGQGLRLIYYSQIVNDFQKGDIAEGYSVSREKKESFPLTVTSAQKNPTAFYLCASSLRTGFSYEQYFGPGTRLTVT.

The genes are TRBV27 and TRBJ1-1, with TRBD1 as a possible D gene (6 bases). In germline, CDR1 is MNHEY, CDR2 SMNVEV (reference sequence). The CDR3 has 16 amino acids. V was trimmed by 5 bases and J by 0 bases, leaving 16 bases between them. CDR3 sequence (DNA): TGTGCCAGCAGTCGCGACTCAGGGGTCTTGAACACTGAAGCTTTCTTT. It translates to CASSRDSGVLNTEAFF.

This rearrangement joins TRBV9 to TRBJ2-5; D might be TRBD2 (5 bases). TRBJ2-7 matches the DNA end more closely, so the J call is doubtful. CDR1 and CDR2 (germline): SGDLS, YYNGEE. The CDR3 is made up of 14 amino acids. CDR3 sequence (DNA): TGTGCCAGCAGTCCCACGGGATCGACCTACGAGCAGTACTTC. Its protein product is CASSPTGSTYEQYF.

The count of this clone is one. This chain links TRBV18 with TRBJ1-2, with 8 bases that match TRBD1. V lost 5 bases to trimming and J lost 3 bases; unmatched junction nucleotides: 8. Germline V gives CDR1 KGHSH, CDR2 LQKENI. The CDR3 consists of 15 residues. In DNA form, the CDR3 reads TGTGCCAGCTCAATGACAGGGGATGAGGACTATGGCTACACCTTC. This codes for CASSMTGDEDYGYTF. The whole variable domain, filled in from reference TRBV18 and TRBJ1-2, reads NAGVMQNPRHLVRRRGQEARLRCSPMKGHSHVYWYRQLPEEGLKFMVYLQKENIIDESGMPKERFSAEFPKEGPSILRIQQVVRGDSAAYFCASSMTGDEDYGYTFGSGTRLTVV.

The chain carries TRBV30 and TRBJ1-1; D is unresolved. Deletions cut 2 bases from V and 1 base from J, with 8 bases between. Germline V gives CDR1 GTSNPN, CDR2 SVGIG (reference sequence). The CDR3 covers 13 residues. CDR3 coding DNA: TGTGCCTGGAGTAACCTACCGAACACTGAAGCTTTCTTT. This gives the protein CAWSNLPNTEAFF.

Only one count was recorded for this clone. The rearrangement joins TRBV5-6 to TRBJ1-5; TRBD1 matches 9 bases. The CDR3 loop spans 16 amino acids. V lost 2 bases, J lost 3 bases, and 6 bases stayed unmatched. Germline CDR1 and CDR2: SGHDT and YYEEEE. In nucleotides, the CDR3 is TGTGCCAGCAGCTTTCGGGACAGGGCTTACAATCAGCCCCAGCATTTT. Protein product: CASSFRDRAYNQPQHF.

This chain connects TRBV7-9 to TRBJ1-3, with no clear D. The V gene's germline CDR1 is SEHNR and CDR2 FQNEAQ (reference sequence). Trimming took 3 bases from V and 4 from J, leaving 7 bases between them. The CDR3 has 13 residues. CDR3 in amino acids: CASSFRAGNTIYF. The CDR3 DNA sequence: TGTGCCAGCAGCTTCCGCGCAGGAAACACCATATATTTT.

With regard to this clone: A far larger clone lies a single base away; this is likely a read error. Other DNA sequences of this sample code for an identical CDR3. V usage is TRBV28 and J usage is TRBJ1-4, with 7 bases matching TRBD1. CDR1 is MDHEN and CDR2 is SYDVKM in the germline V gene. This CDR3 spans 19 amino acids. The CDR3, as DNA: TGTGCCAGCAGCTTATGGAGAGGGACAGCCCTTACGGCTAATGAAAAACTGTTTTTT. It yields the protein CASSLWRGTALTANEKLFF.

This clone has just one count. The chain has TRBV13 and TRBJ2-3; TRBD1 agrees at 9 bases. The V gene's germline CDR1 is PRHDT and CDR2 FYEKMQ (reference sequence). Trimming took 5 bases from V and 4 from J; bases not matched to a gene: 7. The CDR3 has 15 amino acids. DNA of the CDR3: TGTGCCAGCAGCGGACCCACAGGGGGCCCAGATACGCAGTATTTT. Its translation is CASSGPTGGPDTQYF.

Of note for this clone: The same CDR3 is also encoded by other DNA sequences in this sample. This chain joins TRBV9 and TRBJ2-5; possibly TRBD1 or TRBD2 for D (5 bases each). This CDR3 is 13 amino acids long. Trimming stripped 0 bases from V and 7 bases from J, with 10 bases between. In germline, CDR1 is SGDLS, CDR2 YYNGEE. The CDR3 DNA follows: TGTGCCAGCAGCGTAGTGGGGGAAGGGACCCAGTACTTC. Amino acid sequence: CASSVVGEGTQYF.

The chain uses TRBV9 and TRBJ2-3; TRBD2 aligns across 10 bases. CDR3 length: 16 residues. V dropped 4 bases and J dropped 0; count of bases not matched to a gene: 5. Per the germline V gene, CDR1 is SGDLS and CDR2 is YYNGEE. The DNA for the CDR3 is TGTGCCAGCAGCATATGGACTAGCGGAAGCACAGATACGCAGTATTTT. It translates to CASSIWTSGSTDTQYF.

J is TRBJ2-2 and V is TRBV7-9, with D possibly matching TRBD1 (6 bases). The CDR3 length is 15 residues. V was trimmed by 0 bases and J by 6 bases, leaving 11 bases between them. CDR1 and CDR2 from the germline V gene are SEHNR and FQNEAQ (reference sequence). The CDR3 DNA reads TGTGCCAGCAGCTTAGCGAGGGGGATCCCCGGGGAGCTGTTTTTT. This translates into CASSLARGIPGELFF.

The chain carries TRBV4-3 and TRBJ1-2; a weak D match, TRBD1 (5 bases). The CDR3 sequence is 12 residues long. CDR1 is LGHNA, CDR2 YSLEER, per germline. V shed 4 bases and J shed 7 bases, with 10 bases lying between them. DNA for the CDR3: TGCGCCAGCAGCCGGGGGAGAAGTGGCTACACCTTC. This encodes CASSRGRSGYTF.

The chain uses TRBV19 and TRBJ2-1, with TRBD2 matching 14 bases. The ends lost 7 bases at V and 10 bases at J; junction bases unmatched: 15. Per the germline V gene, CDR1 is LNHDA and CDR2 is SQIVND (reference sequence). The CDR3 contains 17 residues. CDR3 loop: CASTRGLAGGPWGEQFF. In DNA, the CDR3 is TGTGCCAGTACCCGCGGACTAGCGGGGGGCCCATGGGGAGAGCAGTTCTTC. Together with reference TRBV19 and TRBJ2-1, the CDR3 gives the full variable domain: DGGITQSPKYLFRKEGQNVTLSCEQNLNHDAMYWYRQDPGQGLRLIYYSQIVNDFQKGDIAEGYSVSREKKESFPLTVTSAQKNPTAFYLCASTRGLAGGPWGEQFFGPGTRLTVL.

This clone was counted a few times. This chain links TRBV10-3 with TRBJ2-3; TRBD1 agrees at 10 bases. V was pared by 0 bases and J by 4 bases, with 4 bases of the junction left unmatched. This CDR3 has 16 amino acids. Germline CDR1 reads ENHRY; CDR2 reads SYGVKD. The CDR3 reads CAISESRTGGADTQYF. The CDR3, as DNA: TGTGCCATCAGTGAGTCAAGGACAGGGGGTGCAGATACGCAGTATTTT.

DNA for the CDR3: TGTGCCAGCAGAACCGGGACAGCGAACACCGGGGAGCTGTTTTTT. Translated, it gives CASRTGTANTGELFF. The rearrangement links TRBV7-9 to TRBJ2-2; TRBD1 aligns across 7 bases. The V gene end was trimmed by 6 bases and the J gene end by 0 bases; junction bases not matched to a gene: 4. Germline assignment: CDR1 SEHNR and CDR2 FQNEAQ (reference sequence). The CDR3 is made up of 15 amino acids.